The rows below give T cell receptor beta chains drawn from one sample of a study of identical twins. TCRdb called the 5' RACE reads again in MiXCR, with one record for every CDR3 protein. This table holds 210,000 or so distinct CDR3 sequences, approximately 15% found once. This sample also belongs to another study, concerning T cells expressing NK-cell markers.

Sequenced: CD8+ T cells sorted from blood. The source of these receptors is a woman between 18 and 29 years old in good health. The CDR3 runs from the conserved cysteine through the conserved F or W. A D gene is named only where the DNA matches it firmly. The size of a clone is reported for some rows only, either as once, few or many, or as a class for expanded clones.

cdr3_aa | cdr3_nt | j_call | v_call | d_call | clone_size
CASSVGGNTGELFF | TGTGCCAGCAGCGTTGGCGGGAACACCGGGGAGCTGTTTTTT | TRBJ2-2 | TRBV9 | NA | many
CSVSQPGDTQYF | TGCAGCGTTTCACAGCCCGGGGATACGCAGTATTTT | TRBJ2-3 | TRBV29-1 | NA | NA
CASSHNLAGVNEQYF | TGTGCCAGCAGCCATAACTTAGCGGGAGTGAACGAGCAGTACTTC | TRBJ2-7 | TRBV11-3 | TRBD2 | NA
CASSSITTRGPYEQFF | TGTGCCAGCAGTTCCATCACTACCAGGGGGCCTTATGAGCAGTTCTTC | TRBJ2-1 | TRBV6-2/TRBV6-3 | TRBD1 | few
CASSSRDRNTGTGELFF | TGTGCCAGCAGCTCACGCGACAGGAATACGGGCACCGGGGAGCTGTTTTTT | TRBJ2-2 | TRBV7-9 | NA | many
CASSLSGQTGGPDTQYF | TGTGCCAGCAGTTTATCGGGTCAGACAGGGGGCCCGGATACGCAGTATTTT | TRBJ2-3 | TRBV27 | TRBD1 | NA
CASSYTSSGWDEQYF | TGTGCCAGCAGTTACACTTCTAGCGGATGGGACGAGCAGTACTTC | TRBJ2-7 | TRBV12-3/TRBV12-4 | TRBD2 | few
CASSIDQETQYF | TGTGCCAGCAGCATCGACCAAGAGACCCAGTACTTC | TRBJ2-5 | TRBV12-3/TRBV12-4 | NA | few
CASSLIPGENTEAFF | TGCGCCAGCAGCCTCATTCCGGGGGAGAACACTGAAGCTTTCTTT | TRBJ1-1 | TRBV4-1 | NA | NA
CAAGDGQGRRDTQYF | TGTGCCGCTGGAGATGGACAGGGAAGGAGAGATACGCAGTATTTT | TRBJ2-3 | TRBV10-3 | TRBD1 | few
CASSQYDLPYGYTF | TGTGCCAGCAGCCAATATGATCTACCCTATGGCTACACCTTC | TRBJ1-2 | TRBV14 | NA | NA
CASSELAATYEQYF | TGTGCCAGCAGTGAACTTGCAGCCACCTACGAGCAGTACTTC | TRBJ2-7 | TRBV2 | NA | few
CSVEAGDREVYEQYF | TGCAGCGTTGAGGCGGGGGACAGGGAGGTCTACGAGCAGTACTTC | TRBJ2-7 | TRBV29-1 | TRBD1 | few
CASSGVFETQYF | TGTGCCAGCAGCGGGGTTTTTGAGACCCAGTACTTC | TRBJ2-5 | TRBV7-9 | NA | few
CASPPATYEQYF | TGTGCCAGCCCGCCGGCTACCTACGAGCAGTACTTC | TRBJ2-7 | TRBV28 | NA | NA
CASSLAPAAYEQYF | TGCGCCAGCAGCTTGGCCCCAGCAGCCTACGAGCAGTACTTC | TRBJ2-7 | TRBV5-1 | NA | NA
CSARTGGGQPQHF | TGCAGTGCAAGGACAGGGGGAGGTCAGCCCCAGCATTTT | TRBJ1-5 | TRBV20-1 | TRBD1 | many
CASSVGRGANNEQFF | TGTGCCAGCAGCGTAGGGAGGGGGGCCAACAATGAGCAGTTCTTC | TRBJ2-1 | TRBV9 | NA | few
CASSQSDYYGYTF | TGCGCCAGCAGCCAGTCCGATTACTATGGCTACACCTTC | TRBJ1-2 | TRBV4-1 | NA | NA
CASSDSRGGPGLAGAGGANVLTF | TGTGCCAGCAGTGATAGCCGCGGGGGCCCGGGACTAGCGGGAGCGGGAGGGGCCAACGTCCTGACTTTC | TRBJ2-6 | TRBV2 | TRBD2 | few
CASSSRGLAGADTQYF | TGTGCCAGCAGCTCCCGGGGACTAGCGGGGGCAGATACGCAGTATTTT | TRBJ2-3 | TRBV21-1 | NA | few
CASSALYGGEPYEQYF | TGTGCCAGCAGCGCCCTTTATGGGGGAGAACCCTACGAGCAGTACTTC | TRBJ2-7 | TRBV3-1 | NA | NA
CASFGTGSDEQFF | TGCGCCAGCTTCGGGACAGGGAGCGATGAGCAGTTCTTC | TRBJ2-1 | TRBV5-1 | TRBD1 | many
CASSEHTSSTYEQYF | TGTGCCAGCAGCGAACACACCTCTTCAACCTACGAGCAGTACTTC | TRBJ2-7 | TRBV9 | NA | few
CASRPTSGDYEQYF | TGTGCCAGCAGACCAACTAGCGGAGACTACGAGCAGTACTTC | TRBJ2-7 | TRBV12-3/TRBV12-4 | TRBD2 | NA
CASSLDRRTYNEQFF | TGTGCCAGCAGCTTGGACAGGAGGACGTACAATGAGCAGTTCTTC | TRBJ2-1 | TRBV5-6 | NA | NA
CASSLKRGGGTEAFF | TGCGCCAGCAGCTTGAAAAGGGGCGGGGGCACTGAAGCTTTCTTT | TRBJ1-1 | TRBV5-1 | NA | NA
CASSQLTGGSYNEQFF | TGTGCCAGCAGCCAACTAACAGGGGGCTCCTACAATGAGCAGTTCTTC | TRBJ2-1 | TRBV7-6 | TRBD1 | NA
CASTQRIAAYEQYF | TGCGCCAGCACCCAGAGGATAGCAGCCTACGAGCAGTACTTC | TRBJ2-7 | TRBV4-3 | NA | few
CMVTRNTGELFF | TGCATGGTCACCAGAAACACCGGGGAGCTGTTTTTT | TRBJ2-2 | TRBV29-1 | NA | NA
CASSLDVSYEQYF | TGCGCCAGCAGCCTAGACGTATCCTACGAGCAGTACTTC | TRBJ2-7 | TRBV5-1 | NA | few
CASTPSPDTSGYTF | TGTGCCAGCACCCCCTCCCCCGATACAAGTGGCTACACCTTC | TRBJ1-2 | TRBV6-1 | NA | few